This T cell receptor (beta chain) appears in the sequencing data of a study of T cell changes during pregnancy in multiple sclerosis. CDR3 length: 13 amino acids. Germline CDR1 and CDR2: ENHRY and SYGVKD. The V gene lost 10 bases and the J gene lost 1 base, with 13 bases spanning the gap. This clone came up a few times. Sequenced by immunoSEQ multiplex PCR; TCRdb stores in-frame clones only, minus some. The sample comprises tens of thousands of clones, about nine tenths of which are singletons, and roughly 1.5% rests with the top ten. The V gene is TRBV10-3, the J gene TRBJ1-1, with no clear D. This clonotype was sampled from a female donor in good health, enrolled as a control in a pregnancy study. The sample in question was peripheral blood, obtained in the first trimester of pregnancy. The CDR3 region has the DNA TGTGCCAGCATGCTGGGCTCGAACACTGAAGCTTTCTTT. Encoded protein: CASMLGSNTEAFF.